This TCR beta chain was sequenced during a study of CXCR4 blockade with PD-1 therapy in pancreatic cancer. Notes on the study in general: Sequencing covered TCRbeta chains only, not alpha chains. Clone frequency correlated with its number of distinct nucleotide rearrangements. Survival did not correlate with tumor clonality, which averaged approximately 0.15 versus 0.05.

The CDR3 totals 13 residues. Trimming pared 4 bases from V and 6 bases from J, leaving 13 bases between. Germline V lookup: CDR1 LNHDA, CDR2 SQIVND (reference sequence). This clone was picked up a small number of times. What it binds is unknown. The archived tumor blocks came from patients without neoadjuvant therapy before resection. TCRdb keeps only in-frame clones here, not all; method: immunoSEQ multiplex PCR. The sample holds 5,000 or so clones, nearly 50% seen once. Material: tumor tissue. This chain uses TRBV19 with TRBJ2-7, with a tentative D call TRBD1 (5 bases). The clonotype originates from a human donor with pancreatic ductal adenocarcinoma. The CDR3 region is CASSTRAAIEQYF. In nucleotides, the CDR3 is TGTGCCAGTAGTACCAGGGCCGCAATCGAGCAGTACTTC.